One sample yielded the 2 T cell receptor beta chains listed below, sequenced in a study of cytomegalovirus exposure and HLA in healthy donors. The data were produced by immunoSEQ multiplex PCR, yet TCRdb's version contains in-frame clones alone and is incomplete. The sample carries roughly 250,000 clones, around 86% recorded once. The specimen sequenced was PBMCs. The receptors originated from a woman younger than 45 in good health and CMV-seropositive.

The rearrangement uses TRBV19 and TRBJ2-6, with 8 nucleotides matching TRBD2. The CDR3 extends over 16 amino acids. From germline, CDR1 is LNHDA and CDR2 SQIVND (reference sequence). Unmatched junction bases numbered 4, after V lost 6 bases and J lost 0 bases. CDR3 sequence: CASSKTSASGANVLTF. The CDR3 bases are TGTGCCAGTAGCAAGACTAGCGCCTCTGGGGCCAACGTCCTGACTTTC.

The gene calls are TRBV11-3 and TRBJ2-1, with 11 nucleotides matching TRBD2. The V gene end was trimmed by 5 bases and the J gene end by 5 bases; junction bases not matched to a gene: 8. The CDR3 contains 16 residues. Germline lookup yields CDR1 SGHNT and CDR2 YENEEA. The CDR3 spells CASSARLAGKDNEQFF. The CDR3, as DNA: TGTGCCAGCAGCGCACGACTAGCGGGGAAAGACAATGAGCAGTTCTTC.